The sequence of this T cell receptor (beta chain) was determined in a study of blood T cells in healthy people across ages. Notes on the study in general: The recorded TCR beta diversity per million T cells decreased in a roughly linear manner with age. Researchers judged that diversity estimates from one million T cells fell short of true values.

A second PCR of 7 to 11 cycles used a sample-barcoded 5' primer and a J-beta primer mix. Carrying 12 random nucleotides, a template-switch adaptor labeled each individual cDNA molecule. TCRdb ran MiXCR on the 5' RACE reads and lists one entry per CDR3 protein. The table shows 1.2 million to 1.5 million distinct CDR3 sequences, with roughly 40% occurring only once. Germline CDR1 and CDR2: MDHEN and SYDVKM. The CDR3 contains 17 residues. The germline V and J ends were trimmed by 5 bases and 4 bases, with 21 bases remaining between them. Donors each provided around 9 milliliters of peripheral blood. The sample holds a few counts of this clonotype. No antigen is known for it.

The rearrangement uses TRBV28 and TRBJ1-5; tentative D call: TRBD1 (6 bases). The sequence came from a woman under 30 in good health. The sequenced sample consisted of blood. The CDR3: CASSAVPSAGVNQPQHF. The CDR3 coding sequence is TGTGCCAGCAGTGCGGTCCCTTCGGCAGGGGTTAATCAGCCCCAGCATTTT.